These 18 T cell receptor beta chains were all obtained from the same sample, sequenced in a study of beta chain features in type 1 diabetes. All of the isolated RNA was reverse transcribed, so expressed TCRB transcripts were sequenced. The protocol was immunoSEQ multiplex PCR, while the TCRdb copy is restricted to in-frame clones and leaves out a portion. The sample lists about 150,000 clones; roughly 10% were seen once. The specimen sequenced was naive CD4+ T cells from blood. The source of these receptors is a man aged 18 to 35 in good health.

About this clone itself: A junction boundary mismatches the germline segment, possibly from a read error. The rearrangement links TRBV7-9 to TRBJ1-2; D is ambiguous. This CDR3 is 15 amino acids long. CDR1 is SEHNR, CDR2 FQNEAQ, per germline (reference sequence). CDR3 nucleotide sequence: TGCGCCAGCAGCCAAGACTACGGGCGAATCTATGGCTACACCTTC. Its translation is CASSQDYGRIYGYTF.

This clone appeared a few times. The V call is TRBV5-1, the J call TRBJ2-3, with TRBD1 identical over 11 bases. Germline lookup yields CDR1 SGHRS and CDR2 YFSETQ. Germline trimming cut 1 base from V and 4 bases from J; bases unmatched to any gene: 5. The CDR3 has 16 amino acids. CDR3 nucleotide sequence: TGCGCCAGCAGCTTGACCGGACAGGGGGCTGCAGATACGCAGTATTTT. The encoded protein is CASSLTGQGAADTQYF.

This chain uses TRBV7-9 with TRBJ2-3; 13 nucleotides align to TRBD2. V dropped 3 bases and J dropped 6; count of bases not matched to a gene: 3. Germline V gives CDR1 SEHNR, CDR2 FQNEAQ (reference sequence). This CDR3 has 15 amino acids. The CDR3 nucleotides are TGTGCCAGCAGCTTGGAGGGACTAGCGGGGGATACGCAGTATTTT. Residues: CASSLEGLAGDTQYF.

This clone was observed a handful of times. The J gene is TRBJ2-5, the V gene TRBV7-2; D gene uncertain. V lost 1 base and J 5 bases, leaving 8 bases between the germline ends. CDR1 and CDR2 (germline): SGHTA, FQGNSA. This CDR3 has 13 residues. The CDR3 region has the DNA TGTGCCAGCAGCTTAGGACTTGCGGAGACCCAGTACTTC. Its translation is CASSLGLAETQYF.

This clone was seen more than once but under ten times. The chain has TRBV18 and TRBJ1-5; 10 bases align to TRBD1. Trimming took 4 bases from V and 4 from J; bases not matched to a gene: 7. Per germline, CDR1 KGHSH and CDR2 LQKENI. This CDR3 region has 16 residues. This CDR3 reads CASSQGRDRGNQPQHF. CDR3 DNA sequence: TGTGCCAGCTCACAGGGGAGGGACAGGGGAAATCAGCCCCAGCATTTT.

In its sample, this clone was seen a few times. The rearrangement uses TRBV2 and TRBJ1-5; no clear D. V shed 2 bases and J shed 0 bases, with 5 bases lying between them. The V gene's germline CDR1 is SNHLY and CDR2 FYNNEI. The CDR3 sequence is 14 residues long. The CDR3 DNA reads TGTGCCAGCAGTGAAACGGTTAGCAATCAGCCCCAGCATTTT. Residues: CASSETVSNQPQHF.

Many counts were recorded for this clone. V is TRBV30 and J is TRBJ2-2, with unresolved D. There are 10 residues in the CDR3. Germline CDR1 reads GTSNPN; CDR2 reads SVGIG (reference sequence). Trimming cost V 2 bases and J 7 bases, with 2 bases left between them. The CDR3 DNA follows: TGTGCCTGGAGTCACGGGGAGCTGTTTTTT. Protein: CAWSHGELFF.

In its sample, this clone was seen many times. J is TRBJ2-6 and V is TRBV14; 11 bases match TRBD1. The CDR3 consists of 14 residues. Looked up from germline, CDR1 is SGHDN and CDR2 is FVKESK. J was trimmed by 10 bases and V by 3 bases; bases with no gene match: 2. CDR3 coding DNA: TGTGCCAGCAGCCAGGACAGGGGGCAAAACGTCCTGACTTTC. As protein: CASSQDRGQNVLTF.

The gene calls are TRBV5-4 and TRBJ2-3; possible D gene TRBD1, 6 bases. Germline CDR1 is SGHNT and CDR2 is YYREEE (reference sequence). There are 17 residues in the CDR3. V gave up 5 bases and J gave up 2 bases, with 21 bases separating them. CDR3 DNA sequence: TGTGCCAGCAGGGCCGACCGACAGGCCTATGTCACAGATACGCAGTATTTT. Protein sequence: CASRADRQAYVTDTQYF.

This clone was detected only a few times. V is TRBV11-2 and J is TRBJ1-1, with 8 nucleotides matching TRBD1. The trim removed 4 bases at V and 0 bases at J, leaving 10 bases unmatched. This CDR3 is built from 17 residues. From germline, CDR1 is SGHAT and CDR2 FQNNGV. The CDR3 reads CASSSGQGDLMNTEAFF. As DNA, the CDR3 is TGTGCCAGCAGCTCAGGACAGGGCGACCTCATGAACACTGAAGCTTTCTTT.

This clone was counted a few times. The V and J genes are TRBV28 and TRBJ1-2; 7 bases are a match to TRBD1. Germline CDR1 MDHEN, CDR2 SYDVKM. CDR3 length equals 13 residues. J gave up 4 bases and V 8 bases, and 7 bases lay outside the gene matches. The DNA for the CDR3 is TGTGCCAGCCATCGGGGACAGTCCTATGGCTACACCTTC. Amino acid sequence: CASHRGQSYGYTF.

This clone was counted a few times. The V and J genes are TRBV28 and TRBJ1-2, with TRBD1 matching over 7 bases. The V and J ends lost 6 bases and 7 bases, in that order; junction bases with no gene match: 8. Germline V lookup: CDR1 MDHEN, CDR2 SYDVKM. The CDR3 consists of 13 residues. CDR3 DNA sequence: TGTGCCAGCAGCTCCCCGGGACAGCCTGGCTACACCTTC. This codes for CASSSPGQPGYTF.

Only a few counts were recorded for this clone. The J gene is TRBJ2-2, the V gene TRBV4-2, with TRBD2 identical over 8 bases. The CDR3 consists of 17 residues. The germline gives CDR1 LGHNA, CDR2 YNFKEQ. V shed 0 bases, J shed 3 bases, and the junction held 6 bases outside the gene matches. CDR3: CASSQDRSGGDTGELFF. In nucleotides, the CDR3 is TGTGCCAGCAGCCAAGATCGGAGCGGGGGAGACACCGGGGAGCTGTTTTTT.

The chain has TRBV5-1 and TRBJ2-2; 11 bases map to TRBD1. This CDR3 is 15 amino acids long. Trimming removed 3 bases from V and 6 bases from J; junction bases left unmatched: 4. Germline CDR1 reads SGHRS; CDR2 reads YFSETQ. The chain's CDR3 is CASSWGQGEAGELFF. CDR3 nucleotides: TGCGCCAGCAGCTGGGGACAGGGGGAAGCCGGGGAGCTGTTTTTT. Together with reference TRBV5-1 and TRBJ2-2, the CDR3 gives the full variable domain: KAGVTQTPRYLIKTRGQQVTLSCSPISGHRSVSWYQQTPGQGLQFLFEYFSETQRNKGNFPGRFSGRQFSNSRSEMNVSTLELGDSALYLCASSWGQGEAGELFFGEGSRLTVL.

Only a few counts were recorded for this clone. This chain uses TRBV9 with TRBJ2-7, with D perhaps TRBD2 (6 bases). Trimming removed 4 bases at V and 3 bases at J, with 20 bases between. Looked up from germline, CDR1 is SGDLS and CDR2 is YYNGEE. This CDR3 spans 16 amino acids. The CDR3 DNA is TGTGCCAGCAGCACCAAGGGAGGTGACAGCCTCTACGAGCAGTACTTC. Residues: CASSTKGGDSLYEQYF.

The chain links TRBV18 to TRBJ2-7, with a possible D match to TRBD1 (5 bases). The V end was cut by 0 bases, the J end by 12 bases, with 12 bases between. Germline CDR1 KGHSH, CDR2 LQKENI. The CDR3 contains 12 residues. The CDR3 is CASSPPSTDVYF. The CDR3, as DNA: TGTGCCAGCTCACCACCATCGACAGACGTGTACTTC.

The chain carries TRBV9 and TRBJ2-5; no reliable D call. With 2 bases removed from V and 3 bases from J, the gap between germline ends came to 11 bases. This CDR3 has 14 amino acids. Germline CDR1 and CDR2: SGDLS and YYNGEE. The CDR3 spells CASSVSPREETQYF. CDR3 DNA sequence: TGTGCCAGCAGCGTGTCCCCGCGCGAAGAGACCCAGTACTTC.

This clone was picked up a small number of times. The rearrangement joins TRBV7-2 to TRBJ2-1, with 10 positions matching TRBD2. Germline CDR1 reads SGHTA; CDR2 reads FQGNSA. V dropped 5 bases and J dropped 16; count of bases not matched to a gene: 8. This CDR3 has 12 residues. CDR3 DNA sequence: TGTGCCAGCAGCCCTGGACTAGCGGTGACCTTCTTC. Its translation: CASSPGLAVTFF.